The clone carrying this TCR beta chain appeared many times. This entry belongs to a study of T cells after yellow fever vaccination. Via MiXCR, TCRdb re-called the 5' RACE reads, giving one row per CDR3 protein. The sample lists about 74,000 distinct CDR3 sequences; around 6.5% were seen once. Sequences were derived from CD8+ T cells sorted from PBMCs, sampled roughly 5 days after the first yellow fever vaccination. The TCR comes from a man aged 18 to 29 who received the YFV17D yellow fever vaccine.

The CDR3, as DNA: TGTGCCAGCAGCTTAGGGAGCTATCAGCCCCAGCATTTT. It encodes CASSLGSYQPQHF. V and J are TRBV7-9 and TRBJ1-5, with D unresolved. The CDR3 runs to 13 residues. Deletions cut 1 base from V and 5 bases from J, with 6 bases between. The V gene's germline CDR1 is SEHNR and CDR2 FQNEAQ (reference sequence).